Detailed here is one TCR beta chain. Its antigen is still unknown. No much larger clonotype is one base removed from it; base qualities were not supplied. The data stem from a study of chemoradiotherapy in HPV16-positive cancers (dated by TCRdb to the early 2020s). Background on the whole study: Candidate HPV-specific T-cell clones and common TCR motifs were defined through functional T-cell assays on cells from a couple of HPV16-positive patients. TCR repertoires from over 80 patients with HPV-related cancers were then used to track the candidate HPV-specific TCRs and motifs. Whether T-cell immunity against the HPV oncoproteins E6 and E7 changes during chemoradiotherapy and whether survival is affected by this immunity were examined in the study. Summary of the overall study and its limitations: In HPV16-positive patients, expansion of HPV-responsive T cells during chemoradiotherapy was associated with improved recurrence-free survival. The functional definition of HPV-specific T cells came from only a couple of HPV16-positive patients, and the survival association was reported for HPV16-positive patients. Expansion of candidate HPV-specific clones and E7-related TCR motifs was observed in the tumor microenvironment during treatment, whereas no such expansion was observed for non-HPV-specific T cells.

Library preparation used the immunoSEQ multiplex PCR assay. TCRdb obtained this table from immuneACCESS and retained in-frame rearrangements with V and J assigned. These tables miss some clones; where compared with another copy, unresolved V genes account for less than half of the shortfall, and the remainder is unexplained. The sample contains about 15,000 clones, roughly 88% of them found a single time. The ten largest account for about 3.5% of the sample. Repertoires were sampled multiple times during chemoradiotherapy, which allowed clonal expansion in the tumor microenvironment to be followed. The source of this sequence is a human donor with HPV-associated anogenital cancer. Sample: blood, taken from a patient who underwent chemoradiotherapy.

The DNA sequence is as follows: TGCAGCGCCGGGGACAAAAACAATCAGCCCCAGCATTTT. This sequence encodes CSAGDKNNQPQHF. Recombination connected TRBV29-1 to TRBJ1-5, and possibly TRBD1, on 6 matching bases. The V end loses 7 bases and the J end loses 3 bases, and a stretch of 13 bases separates them. The cysteine opens and the phenylalanine closes a CDR3 of 13 amino acids. This entry keeps only the CDR3 DNA: 39 bases, framed from base 1. The germline V gene encodes CDR1 SQVTM and CDR2 ANQGSEA. Reference TRBV29-1 and TRBJ1-5 genes cover what lies past the CDR3, so the full variable domain is SAVISQKPSRDICQRGTSLTIQCQVDSQVTMMFWYRQQPGQSLTLIATANQGSEATYESGFVIDKFPISRPNLTFSTLTVSNMSPEDSSIYLCSAGDKNNQPQHFGDGTRLSIL.